Listed below are T cell receptor beta chains from one sample, sequenced in a study of neurological immune-mediated disorders. TCRdb processed the 5' RACE reads anew with MiXCR; each CDR3 protein has one entry. The sample comprises about 84,000 distinct CDR3 sequences, 4.3% of which are singletons, and 4.5% to 6% rests with the top ten. The sample was PBMCs. Receptors originate from a woman aged 55-70 years with multiple sclerosis. CDR3s include the opening cysteine and the closing phenylalanine or tryptophan.

j_gene: TRBJ1-5; v_gene: TRBV10-3; CDR3aa: CATQGLSNQPQHF
j_gene: TRBJ2-7; v_gene: TRBV15; CDR3aa: CATSRAQRGDEQYF
j_gene: TRBJ2-5; v_gene: TRBV7-8; CDR3aa: CASSLLVLGTQYF
j_gene: TRBJ1-2; v_gene: TRBV14; CDR3aa: CASSQDAGWNGYTF
j_gene: TRBJ2-2; v_gene: TRBV20-1; CDR3aa: CSAPDRGQVGELFF
j_gene: TRBJ1-1; v_gene: TRBV6-6; CDR3aa: CASSYTTGEAFF
j_gene: TRBJ2-7; v_gene: TRBV5-1; CDR3aa: CASSLDRGYEQYF
j_gene: TRBJ2-3; v_gene: TRBV5-1; CDR3aa: CASSWGDSSGDTQYF
j_gene: TRBJ1-5; v_gene: TRBV12-3/TRBV12-4; CDR3aa: CASSFEAGLGGLNQPQHF
j_gene: TRBJ2-1; v_gene: TRBV5-1; CDR3aa: CASQRDRPNEQFF
j_gene: TRBJ1-4; v_gene: TRBV5-1; CDR3aa: CASSWDRGAANEKLFF
j_gene: TRBJ1-5; v_gene: TRBV6-2/TRBV6-3; CDR3aa: CASSFPTGGEQPQHF
j_gene: TRBJ2-3; v_gene: TRBV20-1; CDR3aa: CSARSERTDTQYF
j_gene: TRBJ2-5; v_gene: TRBV5-1; CDR3aa: CASSLGQGYRQETQYF
j_gene: TRBJ2-7; v_gene: TRBV5-1; CDR3aa: CASSQNYEQYF
j_gene: TRBJ1-4; v_gene: TRBV11-2; CDR3aa: CASSKDRGNNEKLFF
j_gene: TRBJ1-5; v_gene: TRBV6-6; CDR3aa: CASSQNQPQHF
j_gene: TRBJ2-5; v_gene: TRBV18; CDR3aa: CASSPDRGGETQYF
j_gene: TRBJ2-5; v_gene: TRBV3-1; CDR3aa: CASSQETSGGPEPKETQYF
j_gene: TRBJ2-1; v_gene: TRBV2; CDR3aa: CASHSGGAENEQFF
j_gene: TRBJ1-3; v_gene: TRBV7-2; CDR3aa: CASSFKTGNTIYF
j_gene: TRBJ1-2; v_gene: TRBV5-1; CDR3aa: CASSLEVGGYGYTF
j_gene: TRBJ1-2; v_gene: TRBV29-1; CDR3aa: CSATDRVYGYTF
j_gene: TRBJ2-5; v_gene: TRBV3-1; CDR3aa: CASSHGVLAF
j_gene: TRBJ2-7; v_gene: TRBV3-1; CDR3aa: CASSAPGQGLYEQYF
j_gene: TRBJ1-1; v_gene: TRBV18; CDR3aa: CASSPDTEAFF
j_gene: TRBJ2-5; v_gene: TRBV20-1; CDR3aa: CSGLKGLAGGHSYQETQYF
j_gene: TRBJ1-1; v_gene: TRBV5-1; CDR3aa: CASSGQGQTEAFF
j_gene: TRBJ2-1; v_gene: TRBV5-1; CDR3aa: CASSLRRGAYNEQFF
j_gene: TRBJ2-1; v_gene: TRBV5-1; CDR3aa: CASSLPGLAGAYNEQFF
j_gene: TRBJ1-1; v_gene: TRBV6-1; CDR3aa: CASTHQLLNTEAFF
j_gene: TRBJ2-1; v_gene: TRBV3-1; CDR3aa: CASSQGVGGNEQFF
j_gene: TRBJ2-7; v_gene: TRBV5-1; CDR3aa: CASSLADTGGAYEQYF
j_gene: TRBJ2-3; v_gene: TRBV7-8; CDR3aa: CASSLVQADTQYF
j_gene: TRBJ2-3; v_gene: TRBV3-1; CDR3aa: CASSQGLAGGTSTDTQYF
j_gene: TRBJ1-2; v_gene: TRBV28; CDR3aa: CASRIITGLYGYTF
j_gene: TRBJ2-3; v_gene: TRBV20-1; CDR3aa: CSAIQGSDTQYF
j_gene: TRBJ2-3; v_gene: TRBV5-1; CDR3aa: CASRTDGYSTDTQYF
j_gene: TRBJ1-4; v_gene: TRBV4-1; CDR3aa: CASSGRQGVDEKLFF
j_gene: TRBJ2-3; v_gene: TRBV20-1; CDR3aa: CSASGGADTQYF
j_gene: TRBJ2-6; v_gene: TRBV20-1; CDR3aa: CSARRGRSSSGANVLTF
j_gene: TRBJ2-3; v_gene: TRBV5-1; CDR3aa: CASSLSGTTDTQYF
j_gene: TRBJ1-2; v_gene: TRBV6-5; CDR3aa: CASRGQGVTSNYGYTF
j_gene: TRBJ2-3; v_gene: TRBV14; CDR3aa: CASSPVVRADTQYF
j_gene: TRBJ2-1; v_gene: TRBV5-1; CDR3aa: CASSLGTGGWDEQFF
j_gene: TRBJ2-2; v_gene: TRBV5-6; CDR3aa: CASSLQGGGYTGELFF
j_gene: TRBJ1-5; v_gene: TRBV28; CDR3aa: CASLDGTSSNQPQHF
j_gene: TRBJ1-1; v_gene: TRBV7-6; CDR3aa: CASSLVGVDTEAFF
j_gene: TRBJ1-5; v_gene: TRBV6-6; CDR3aa: CASSDWNQPQHF
j_gene: TRBJ2-7; v_gene: TRBV9; CDR3aa: CASSVDDRPYEQYF
j_gene: TRBJ2-7; v_gene: TRBV11-2; CDR3aa: CASSFGQTYEQYF
j_gene: TRBJ1-4; v_gene: TRBV20-1; CDR3aa: CSARVRGNRGTNEKLFF
j_gene: TRBJ2-1; v_gene: TRBV12-3/TRBV12-4; CDR3aa: CASSDRQAYNEQFF
j_gene: TRBJ1-5; v_gene: TRBV5-1; CDR3aa: CASSLAGNQPQHF